The clone carrying this T cell receptor beta chain was detected ten times or more. What it binds is not known. The germline gives CDR1 SGHRS, CDR2 YFSETQ. V shed 2 bases and J shed 4 bases, with 12 bases lying between them. This CDR3 comprises 15 residues. This sample is part of a study of T cells in Graves' hyperthyroidism and ophthalmopathy. Looking at the study overall: Blood was drawn when the patient was first diagnosed and still untreated. The study's findings and limits: Most expanded thyroid clonotypes above 0.001 also appeared in blood.

Criteria for exclusion of patients were uncontrolled infection, other autoimmune disease, pregnancy or lactation. TCR beta CDR3 regions were amplified from RNA. In the first-round RT-PCR of the TCR CDR3, the HTBI primer set was used. One entry per CDR3 protein, called by TCRdb with MiXCR from the multiplex PCR reads. The sample contains 350,000 to 400,000 distinct CDR3 sequences, 15% to 20% of which appear only once. The chain recombines TRBV5-1 with TRBJ2-2, with D possibly being TRBD1 or TRBD2 (6 bases each). The specimen sequenced was blood. This clonotype was obtained from a young man with Graves' ophthalmopathy. CDR3 protein: CASSFVGGSTGELFF. The DNA of the CDR3 is TGCGCCAGCAGCTTCGTGGGGGGCTCCACCGGGGAGCTGTTTTTT.